This T cell receptor beta chain was recorded in a study of graft-versus-host responses after intestinal transplantation. Turning to this clone: The antigen is not known.

Assay used: immunoSEQ multiplex PCR; TCRdb lists only in-frame clones, some missing. The sample holds tens of thousands of clones; about 90% are singletons and the top ten take nearly 2.5%. The CDR3 loop spans 16 amino acids. Germline V CDR1 and CDR2: SGHVS, FQNEAQ. After removal of 5 bases from V and 4 bases from J, the junction contained 11 bases not matched to a gene. The sample was unstimulated CD8+ T cells sorted from spleen or lymph node cells, taken before intestinal transplant. The chain employs TRBV7-8 and TRBJ2-1; 7 nucleotides match TRBD2. This sequence originates from a human donor who received an intestinal transplant. CDR3 DNA sequence: TGTGCCAGCAGCGCGTTATCTAGCGGCCTTTACAATGAGCAGTTCTTC. Its translation: CASSALSSGLYNEQFF.